In its sample, the clone carrying this T cell receptor beta chain was seen a few times. The sample belongs to a study of T cells after yellow fever vaccination. TCRdb processed the 5' RACE reads anew with MiXCR; each CDR3 protein has one entry. This table has nearly 350,000 distinct CDR3 sequences, about 8.3% appearing once. Germline values: CDR1 LGHNA, CDR2 YNFKEQ. This CDR3 spans 16 amino acids. The V and J ends lost 3 bases and 1 base respectively, with 16 bases between them. The specimen comprised PBMCs, sampled about 49 days after the first yellow fever vaccination. The clonotype comes from a man in his late teens or twenties who received the YFV17D yellow fever vaccine. The chain carries TRBV4-2 and TRBJ2-7; TRBD1 is a possible D gene (6 bases). The CDR3 is CASSQESGTRSYEQYF. The CDR3 DNA is TGTGCCAGCAGCCAGGAATCGGGGACACGGTCCTACGAGCAGTACTTC.